This entry features one TCR beta chain sequence. In the authors' methods: Estimates of nucleated cell counts were drawn from the amplification of reference gene primers. Sequenced by immunoSEQ multiplex PCR; TCRdb stores in-frame clones only, minus some. The DNA was the basis for D and trimming; V, J and clone size are from that table. Here the sample spans around 300,000 clones, 90% being singletons. These data originate in a study of blood T cell repertoires in COVID-19. Study-level background: PBMCs, B-cell-depleted T cells, or T cells were the source of the cDNA or gDNA that made up the material.

Participants had their cohort set by participant-reported clinical history. Germline V gene sequence: CDR1 LNHDA, CDR2 SQIVND (reference sequence). Trimming removed 5 bases from V and 4 bases from J; junction bases left unmatched: 11. The CDR3 contains 16 residues. Sample: PBMCs or T cells enriched from blood (not recorded which). The chain joins TRBV19 to TRBJ1-3, with 7 positions matching TRBD1. This receptor was obtained from a young woman with acute COVID-19. CDR3 in DNA: TGTGCCAGTAGTGCCCGACTGGGACAGATAGGAAACACCATATATTTT. This codes for CASSARLGQIGNTIYF.